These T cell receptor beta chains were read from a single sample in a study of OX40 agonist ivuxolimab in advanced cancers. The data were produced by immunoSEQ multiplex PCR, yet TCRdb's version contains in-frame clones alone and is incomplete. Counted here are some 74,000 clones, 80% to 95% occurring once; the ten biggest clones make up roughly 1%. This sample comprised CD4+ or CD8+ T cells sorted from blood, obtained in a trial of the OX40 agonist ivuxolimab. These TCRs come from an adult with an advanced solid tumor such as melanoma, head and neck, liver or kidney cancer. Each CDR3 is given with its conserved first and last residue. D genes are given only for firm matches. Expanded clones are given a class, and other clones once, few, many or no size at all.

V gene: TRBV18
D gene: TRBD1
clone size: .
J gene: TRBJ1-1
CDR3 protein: CASSLWTQGGKGAEAFF
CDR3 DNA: TGTGCCAGCTCACTATGGACACAGGGGGGGAAAGGTGCTGAAGCTTTCTTT

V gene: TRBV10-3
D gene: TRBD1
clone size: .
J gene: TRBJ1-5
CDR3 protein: CAISDIGGIEPQHF
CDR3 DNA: TGTGCCATCAGTGACATAGGGGGCATAGAGCCCCAGCATTTT

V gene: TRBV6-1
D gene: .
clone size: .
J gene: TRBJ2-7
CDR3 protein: CASSEGAGRTYEQYF
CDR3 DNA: TGTGCCAGCAGTGAAGGGGCAGGGCGTACCTACGAGCAGTACTTC

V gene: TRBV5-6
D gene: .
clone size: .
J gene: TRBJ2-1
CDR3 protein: CASSTGDEQFF
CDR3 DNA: TGTGCCAGCAGCACCGGCGATGAGCAGTTCTTC

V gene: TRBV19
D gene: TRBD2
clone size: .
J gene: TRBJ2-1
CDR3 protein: CASIRGGSGAYNEQFF
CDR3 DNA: TGTGCCAGTATTCGAGGTGGTAGCGGGGCCTACAATGAGCAGTTCTTC

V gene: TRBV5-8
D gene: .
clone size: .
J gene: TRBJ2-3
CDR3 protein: CASSLGPGTDTQYF
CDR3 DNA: TGTGCCAGCAGCCTGGGCCCCGGCACAGATACGCAGTATTTT

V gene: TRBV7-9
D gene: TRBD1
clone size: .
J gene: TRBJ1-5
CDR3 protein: CASSLGTGDRQPQHF
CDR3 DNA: TGTGCCAGCAGCTTAGGGACAGGGGACCGTCAGCCCCAGCATTTT

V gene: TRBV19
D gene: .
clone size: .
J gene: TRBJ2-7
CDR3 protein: CASSPGPERYEQYF
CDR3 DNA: TGTGCCAGTAGTCCAGGTCCGGAGAGGTACGAGCAGTACTTC

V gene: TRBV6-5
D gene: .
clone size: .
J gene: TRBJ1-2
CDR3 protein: CASSYSGFDGYTF
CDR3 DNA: TGTGCCAGCAGTTATTCGGGGTTTGACGGCTACACCTTC

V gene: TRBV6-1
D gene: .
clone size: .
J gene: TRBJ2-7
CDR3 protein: CASISGPDMRQYF
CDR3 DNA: TGTGCCAGCATTTCTGGGCCAGACATGAGGCAGTACTTC

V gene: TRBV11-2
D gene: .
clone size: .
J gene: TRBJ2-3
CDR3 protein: CASYNGTQYF
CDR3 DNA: TGTGCCAGCTATAATGGTACGCAGTATTTT

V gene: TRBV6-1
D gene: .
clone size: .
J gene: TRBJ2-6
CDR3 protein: CASKRGPSGANVLTF
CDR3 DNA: TGTGCCAGCAAGAGGGGCCCCTCTGGGGCCAACGTCCTGACTTTC

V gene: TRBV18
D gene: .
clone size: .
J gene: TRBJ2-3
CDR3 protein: CASSPTGDTQYF
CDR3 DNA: TGTGCCAGCTCCCCTACTGGAGATACGCAGTATTTT

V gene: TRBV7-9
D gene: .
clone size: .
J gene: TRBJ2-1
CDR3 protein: CASSVGTSRREQFF
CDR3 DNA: TGTGCCAGCAGCGTCGGGACCTCTAGGAGGGAGCAGTTCTTC

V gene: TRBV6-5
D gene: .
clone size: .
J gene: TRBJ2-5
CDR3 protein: CASRAVWSQETQYF
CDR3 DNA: TGTGCCAGCAGAGCCGTGTGGTCCCAAGAGACCCAGTACTTC

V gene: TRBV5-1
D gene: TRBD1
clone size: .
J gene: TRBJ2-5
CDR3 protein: CASSLGQGAGETQYF
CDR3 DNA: TGCGCCAGCAGCTTGGGACAGGGGGCTGGGGAGACCCAGTACTTC

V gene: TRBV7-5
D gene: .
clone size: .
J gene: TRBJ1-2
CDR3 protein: CARRLPRGYGYTF
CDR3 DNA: TGTGCCAGAAGGCTTCCACGCGGCTATGGCTACACCTTC

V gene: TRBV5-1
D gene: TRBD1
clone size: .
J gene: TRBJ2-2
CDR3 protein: CASSAGQGTGELFF
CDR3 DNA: TGCGCCAGCAGCGCCGGACAGGGGACCGGGGAGCTGTTTTTT

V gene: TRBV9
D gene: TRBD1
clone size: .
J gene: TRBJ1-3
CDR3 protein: CASSVLGTGSGNTIYF
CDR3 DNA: TGTGCCAGCAGCGTACTTGGGACAGGCTCTGGAAACACCATATATTTT

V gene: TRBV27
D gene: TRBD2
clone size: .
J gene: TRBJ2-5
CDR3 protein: CASSSTGLAGVGGFSGATQYF
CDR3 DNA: TGTGCCAGCAGTTCAACGGGACTAGCGGGAGTGGGGGGTTTCTCCGGGGCGACCCAGTACTTC

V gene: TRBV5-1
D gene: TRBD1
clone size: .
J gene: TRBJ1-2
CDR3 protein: CASSGQGARGYTF
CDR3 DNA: TGCGCCAGCAGCGGACAGGGGGCGCGGGGCTACACCTTC

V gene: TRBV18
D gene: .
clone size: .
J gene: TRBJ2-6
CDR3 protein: CASSPVASGANVLTF
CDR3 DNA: TGTGCCAGCTCACCGGTAGCGAGTGGGGCCAACGTCCTGACTTTC

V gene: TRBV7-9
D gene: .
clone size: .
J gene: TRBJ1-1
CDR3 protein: CASSLQTQEAFF
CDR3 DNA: TGTGCCAGCAGCTTACAAACACAAGAAGCTTTCTTT

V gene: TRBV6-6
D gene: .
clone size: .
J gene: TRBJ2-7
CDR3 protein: CASSKSSYEQYF
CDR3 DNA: TGTGCCAGCAGTAAGAGCTCCTACGAGCAGTACTTC

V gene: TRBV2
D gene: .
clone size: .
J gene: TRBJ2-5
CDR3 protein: CASSEARVPVGETQYF
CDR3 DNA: TGTGCCAGCAGTGAAGCTCGAGTCCCAGTTGGAGAGACCCAGTACTTC

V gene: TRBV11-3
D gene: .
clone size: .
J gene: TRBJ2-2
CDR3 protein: CASSLSQSGELFF
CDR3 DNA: TGTGCCAGCAGCTTAAGTCAGTCCGGGGAGCTGTTTTTT

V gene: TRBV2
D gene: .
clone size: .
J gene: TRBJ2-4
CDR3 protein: CASKGNTVAKNIQYF
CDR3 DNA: TGTGCCAGCAAGGGGAATACCGTGGCCAAAAACATTCAGTACTTC

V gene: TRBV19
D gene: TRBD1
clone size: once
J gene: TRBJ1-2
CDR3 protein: CASRPTGVYGYTF
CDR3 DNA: TGTGCCAGTAGACCCACAGGGGTCTATGGCTACACCTTC

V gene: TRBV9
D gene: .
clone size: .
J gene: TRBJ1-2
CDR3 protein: CASSVTGLYGYTF
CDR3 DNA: TGTGCCAGCAGCGTTACAGGACTTTATGGCTACACCTTC

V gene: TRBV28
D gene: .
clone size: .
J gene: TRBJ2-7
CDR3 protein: CASSRPTDKAYEQYF
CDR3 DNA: TGTGCCAGCAGCCGCCCCACAGACAAGGCCTACGAGCAGTACTTC

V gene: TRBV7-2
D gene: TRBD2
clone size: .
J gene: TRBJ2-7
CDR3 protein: CASSLVGTSGMVEQYF
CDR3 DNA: TGTGCCAGCAGCTTAGTGGGCACTAGCGGGATGGTCGAGCAGTACTTC

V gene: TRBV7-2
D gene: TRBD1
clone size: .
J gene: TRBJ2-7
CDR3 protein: CASSSPGQGIDDEQYF
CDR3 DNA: TGTGCCAGCAGCTCCCCGGGACAGGGGATTGATGACGAGCAGTACTTC

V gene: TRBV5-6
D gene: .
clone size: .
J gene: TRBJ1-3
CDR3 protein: CASRKDTYGNTIYF
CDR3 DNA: TGTGCCAGCAGAAAGGACACATATGGAAACACCATATATTTT

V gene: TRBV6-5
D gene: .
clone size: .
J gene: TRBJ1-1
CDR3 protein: CASSPRGKFLQAFF
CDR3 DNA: TGTGCCAGCAGTCCCCGTGGCAAATTCCTTCAAGCTTTCTTT

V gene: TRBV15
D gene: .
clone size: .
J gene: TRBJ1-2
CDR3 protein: CATSRGQGLGYTF
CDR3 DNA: TGTGCCACCAGCAGAGGTCAGGGGCTTGGCTACACCTTC

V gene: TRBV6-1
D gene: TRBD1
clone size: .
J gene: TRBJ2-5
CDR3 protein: CASSGGQPIGETQYF
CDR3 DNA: TGTGCCAGCAGTGGGGGACAGCCTATTGGGGAGACCCAGTACTTC

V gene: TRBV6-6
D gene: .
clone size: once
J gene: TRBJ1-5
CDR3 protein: CASSPTDQPQHF
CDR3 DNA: TGTGCCAGCAGCCCGACAGACCAGCCCCAGCATTTT

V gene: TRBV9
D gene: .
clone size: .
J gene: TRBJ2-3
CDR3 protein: CASSVERRSTDTQYF
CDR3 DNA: TGTGCCAGCAGCGTAGAACGGAGAAGCACAGATACGCAGTATTTT

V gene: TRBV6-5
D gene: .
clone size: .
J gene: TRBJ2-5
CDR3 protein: CASSLRPVGQETQYF
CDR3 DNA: TGTGCCAGCAGTTTACGCCCGGTGGGCCAAGAGACCCAGTACTTC

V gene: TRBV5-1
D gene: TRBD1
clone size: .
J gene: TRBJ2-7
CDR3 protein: CASSFGTGFYEQYF
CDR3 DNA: TGCGCCAGCAGCTTCGGGACAGGGTTCTACGAGCAGTACTTC

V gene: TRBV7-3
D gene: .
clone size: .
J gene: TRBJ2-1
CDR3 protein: CASSPGTNTYNEQFF
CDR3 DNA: TGTGCCAGCAGCCCCGGGACGAATACCTACAATGAGCAGTTCTTC

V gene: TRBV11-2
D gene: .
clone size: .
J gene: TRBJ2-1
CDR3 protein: CASSLRRAEGKGQFF
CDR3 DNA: TGTGCCAGCAGCTTAAGGAGGGCTGAGGGAAAGGGGCAGTTCTTC

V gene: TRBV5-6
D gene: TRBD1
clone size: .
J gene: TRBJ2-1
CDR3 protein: CASGDRVLPPYNEQFF
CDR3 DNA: TGTGCCAGCGGGGACAGGGTTTTGCCACCCTACAATGAGCAGTTCTTC

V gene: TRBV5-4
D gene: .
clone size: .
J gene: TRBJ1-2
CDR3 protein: CASSWAYSPYTF
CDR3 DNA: TGTGCCAGCAGCTGGGCCTATTCCCCCTACACCTTC

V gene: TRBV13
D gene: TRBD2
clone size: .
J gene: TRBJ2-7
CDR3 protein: CASSTLAGGYSYEQYF
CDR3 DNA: TGTGCCAGCAGCACTCTAGCGGGAGGTTACTCCTACGAGCAGTACTTC

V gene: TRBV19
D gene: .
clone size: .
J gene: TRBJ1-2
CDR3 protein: CASRRDSANYGYTF
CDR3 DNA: TGTGCCAGTCGGCGGGACTCAGCTAACTATGGCTACACCTTC

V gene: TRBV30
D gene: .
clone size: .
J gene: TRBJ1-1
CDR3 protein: CAWTLPRFQFLFF
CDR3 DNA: TGTGCCTGGACCTTACCGAGATTCCAATTCCTTTTCTTT

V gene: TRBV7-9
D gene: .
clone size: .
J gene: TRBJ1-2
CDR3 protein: CASSLVARGRGYTF
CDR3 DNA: TGTGCCAGCAGCTTAGTGGCGCGGGGGCGCGGCTACACCTTC

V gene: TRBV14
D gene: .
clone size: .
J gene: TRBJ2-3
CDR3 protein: CASSQVTDTQYF
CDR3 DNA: TGTGCCAGCAGCCAAGTCACTGATACGCAGTATTTT

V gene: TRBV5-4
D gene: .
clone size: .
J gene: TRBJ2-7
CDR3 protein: CASSFGGRQTYEQYF
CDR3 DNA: TGTGCCAGCAGCTTTGGTGGGCGCCAGACCTACGAGCAGTACTTC

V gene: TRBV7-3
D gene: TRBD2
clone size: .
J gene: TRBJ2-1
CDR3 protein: CASSSGLAGGPDEQFF
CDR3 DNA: TGTGCCAGCAGCTCGGGACTAGCGGGAGGGCCGGATGAGCAGTTCTTC

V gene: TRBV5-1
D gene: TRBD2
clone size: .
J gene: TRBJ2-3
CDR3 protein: CASSRGTSGDTQYF
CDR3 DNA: TGCGCCAGCAGCCGCGGGACTAGTGGTGATACGCAGTATTTT

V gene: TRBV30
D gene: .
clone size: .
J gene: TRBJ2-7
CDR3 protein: CAWSRGVVEQYF
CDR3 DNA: TGTGCCTGGAGCAGGGGGGTGGTCGAGCAGTACTTC

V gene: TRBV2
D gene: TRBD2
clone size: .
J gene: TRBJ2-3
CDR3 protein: CASRRETGLAVADTQYF
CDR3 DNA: TGTGCCAGCAGAAGAGAAACCGGACTAGCAGTCGCAGATACGCAGTATTTT

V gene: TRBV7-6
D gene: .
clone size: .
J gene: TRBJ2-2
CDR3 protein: CASSPTRNTGELFF
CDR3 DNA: TGTGCCAGCAGCCCCACAAGAAACACCGGGGAGCTGTTTTTT